This T cell receptor (beta chain) was observed in a study of shared clonotypes between healthy human individuals. Overall study findings and caveats: Since donors were few, the genetic and exposure-history diversity represented was limited.

In the original processing: As immunoSEQ supplied junction-only sequences (without quality scores), filtering differed. Measured with immunoSEQ multiplex PCR; TCRdb has only the in-frame clones, and not every one. D and trimming were read from the DNA, whereas the V and J calls and clone size are those reported in that table. The sample has under 1,900,000 clones, 98% seen once. Worth noting for this clone: As yet, its antigen is unknown.

V gave up 5 bases and J gave up 0 bases, with 14 bases separating them. Germline loops: CDR1 MDHEN, CDR2 SYDVKM. This CDR3 is 16 amino acids long. The rearrangement uses TRBV28 and TRBJ1-5; unclear D gene. The sequence was collected from a man younger than 45 in good health. The sample was naive CD4+ T cells sorted from blood. Subset of the sample: CD45RA+ positively selected. The chain's CDR3 is CASSVVGHSSNQPQHF. The CDR3 nucleotides are TGTGCCAGCAGTGTCGTGGGTCACTCTAGCAATCAGCCCCAGCATTTT.